This TCR beta chain was observed in a study of spatial heterogeneity in lung cancer. Study as a whole: Available follow-up PBMC samples were sequenced, at a median of about 2 years post-resection.

Each molecule of TCR cDNA was tagged with one unique molecular identifier. TCRdb reprocessed the 5' RACE reads via MiXCR and lists one record per CDR3 protein. The data hold under 150,000 distinct CDR3 sequences, with more than 9% observed a single time. This clonotype was seen at least ten times. Germline CDR1 and CDR2: DFQATT and SNEGSKA (reference sequence). The length of the CDR3 is 14 residues. V was clipped by 5 bases and J by 9 bases; unmatched bases: 13. The time point was: blood at routine non-recurrence follow-up after resection. Unsorted samples of tumor, nontumor lung or frozen PBMC had their whole RNA sequenced.

Sample: PBMCs, taken at follow-up. The sequence came from a male donor with early-stage non-small cell lung cancer. The chain recombines TRBV20-1 with TRBJ2-3, with 8 bases identical to TRBD2. CDR3: CSAARRGGLSTQYF. As DNA, the CDR3 is TGCAGTGCTGCCCGTCGCGGGGGGTTGTCGACGCAGTATTTT.